This T cell receptor (beta chain) stems from a study of CD8 T cells in ankylosing spondylitis. Study-level points and caveats: In ankylosing spondylitis blood, a motif of about eight highly homologous TCR beta variants appeared characteristic.

As concerns this clonotype: Its matching antigen is unknown.

Germline V gives CDR1 MNHNS, CDR2 SASEGT. V was clipped by 6 bases and J by 3 bases, with 20 bases between them. The CDR3 runs 17 residues. Using its own MiXCR run on the 5' RACE reads, TCRdb lists one record per CDR3 protein. The sample holds some 140,000 distinct CDR3 sequences, about 7% seen once. Sequencing used blood, either unsorted or a sorted T cell fraction (not recorded which). This clonotype originated in a female donor with ankylosing spondylitis or in good health (not recorded which). The chain is built from TRBV6-1 and TRBJ2-2, with TRBD2 as a possible D gene (5 bases). The DNA for the CDR3 is TGTGCCAGCAGACTCAAGGTTTGGAGGCATGACACCGGGGAGCTGTTTTTT. Amino acid sequence: CASRLKVWRHDTGELFF.